The clone carrying this T cell receptor beta chain was counted only a few times. Per the authors' pipeline: Researchers report that nucleated cell counts were estimated from reference gene primer amplification. The assay was immunoSEQ multiplex PCR, and TCRdb's table has in-frame clones only and misses some. V and J calls plus clone size are reproduced from that table; the DNA served to infer D and trimming. The data show about 160,000 clones, about 88% seen once. This entry comes from a study of blood T cell repertoires in COVID-19. For the study at large: COVID-19 samples, acute and convalescent, were from the United States, Italy and Spain. T cells, B-cell-depleted T cells, or PBMCs supplied cDNA or gDNA.

The germline gives CDR1 SGHAT, CDR2 FQNNGV. V lost 0 bases and J lost 6; bases outside the gene matches: 4. CDR3 length equals 16 residues. What was sequenced was peripheral blood. This TCR was recovered from a man in his forties or fifties with acute or convalescent COVID-19. The chain recombines TRBV11-2 with TRBJ2-1, with 11 nucleotides matching TRBD2. In nucleotides, the CDR3 is TGTGCCAGCAGCTTAGAGTTAGCGGGGGGGGTCAATGAGCAGTTCTTC. It yields the protein CASSLELAGGVNEQFF. Filled out from reference TRBV11-2 and TRBJ2-1, the complete variable domain reads EAGVAQSPRYKIIEKRQSVAFWCNPISGHATLYWYQQILGQGPKLLIQFQNNGVVDDSQLPKDRFSAERLKGVDSTLKIQPAKLEDSAVYLCASSLELAGGVNEQFFGPGTRLTVL.